These 25 T cell receptor beta chains share one sample of origin, sequenced in a study of Ad26.COV2.S vaccination and SARS-CoV-2 variants. Clones were read by immunoSEQ multiplex PCR, and TCRdb kept only the in-frame ones, dropping some. The sample consists of about 350,000 clones, roughly 81% of them appearing once. Treatment described: around 19 received Ad26.COV2.S at low or high dose, single or two shots; several received placebo; per-sample allocation not given. Specimens were obtained on day 63 following the first vaccine or placebo injection. The sequences come from peripheral blood, collected in a trial of Ad26.COV2.S vaccine versus placebo. The receptors come from a person between 18 and 59 years old who received the Ad26.COV2.S COVID-19 vaccine or a placebo.

This clone was detected many times. The chain combines TRBV9 with TRBJ2-1; D is undetermined. The germline V and J ends were trimmed by 3 bases and 12 bases, with 22 bases remaining between them. Per germline, CDR1 SGDLS and CDR2 YYNGEE. The CDR3 spans 15 residues. The CDR3 DNA sequence: TGTGCCAGCAGCGCGGAACCACCTAGTACCTCTGGGCAGTTCTTC. This translates into CASSAEPPSTSGQFF. Combining the CDR3 with reference TRBV9 and TRBJ2-1 gives the whole variable domain DSGVTQTPKHLITATGQRVTLRCSPRSGDLSVYWYQQSLDQGLQFLIQYYNGEERAKGNILERFSAQQFPDLHSELNLSSLELGDSALYFCASSAEPPSTSGQFFGPGTRLTVL.

The rearrangement uses TRBV6-4 and TRBJ2-6, with unresolved D. Trimming left V 6 bases short and J 0 bases short, with 12 bases between. The CDR3 length is 16 residues. Germline CDR1 is MRHNA and CDR2 is SNTAGT. The CDR3 DNA reads as TGTGCCAGCAGCGCAGGCATGACCTCTGGGGCCAACGTCCTGACTTTC. Translation gives CASSAGMTSGANVLTF.

V and J are TRBV5-5 and TRBJ2-7, with D perhaps matching TRBD2 (5 bases). Trimming stripped 0 bases from V and 1 base from J, with 11 bases between. CDR3 length: 15 residues. CDR1 SGHKS and CDR2 YYEKEE come from the germline V gene (reference sequence). The CDR3 spells CASSLARTSSYEQYF. The CDR3 DNA reads TGTGCCAGCAGCTTGGCCAGGACTTCTTCCTACGAGCAGTACTTC.

The V and J genes are TRBV5-3 and TRBJ1-5, with TRBD1 matching 7 bases. TRBV5-3 has ORF status, its function being uncertain. V gave up 8 bases and J gave up 0 bases; unmatched junction bases: 5. The CDR3 has 14 amino acids. The CDR3 is CARVGTASNQPQHF. CDR3 nucleotide sequence: TGTGCCAGGGTAGGGACAGCTAGCAATCAGCCCCAGCATTTT.

The sample holds a few counts of this clone. The chain carries TRBV6-2 or TRBV6-3 and TRBJ1-5; D is possibly TRBD1 (5 bases). Germline V gives CDR1 MNHEY, CDR2 SVGEGT. Trimming took off 2 bases at V and 0 bases at J, with 14 bases between the two ends. The CDR3 spans 17 residues. CDR3 in amino acids: CASSYRSGDYSNQPQHF. As DNA, the CDR3 is TGTGCCAGCAGTTACCGAAGTGGGGACTATAGCAATCAGCCCCAGCATTTT.

Here the CDR3 reads CASSRGMASPSYEQYF. In DNA form, the CDR3 reads TGTGCCAGCTCACGGGGTATGGCCTCCCCATCCTACGAGCAGTACTTC. The chain combines TRBV18 with TRBJ2-7; D is uncertain. Trimming shortened V by 4 bases and J by 1 base, and 17 bases separated the two germline ends. CDR3 size: 16 residues. Germline V gives CDR1 KGHSH, CDR2 LQKENI. Looking up the rest from reference TRBV18 and TRBJ2-7 gives the full variable domain: NAGVMQNPRHLVRRRGQEARLRCSPMKGHSHVYWYRQLPEEGLKFMVYLQKENIIDESGMPKERFSAEFPKEGPSILRIQQVVRGDSAAYFCASSRGMASPSYEQYFGPGTRLTVT.

The rearrangement joins TRBV6-1 to TRBJ2-7; D not certain. There are 13 residues in the CDR3. Germline-derived CDR1 and CDR2 are MNHNS and SASEGT. V was trimmed by 3 bases and J by 5 bases, leaving 11 bases between them. The CDR3 region is CASSDGWSHEQYF. The CDR3 region has the DNA TGTGCCAGCAGTGACGGTTGGTCCCACGAGCAGTACTTC.

The chain couples TRBV5-1 to TRBJ2-5, with a possible D match to TRBD2 (6 bases). Trimming took 0 bases from V and 7 from J, leaving 22 bases between them. The CDR3 extends over 17 amino acids. Germline CDR1 SGHRS, CDR2 YFSETQ. In nucleotides, the CDR3 is TGCGCCAGCAGCTTGGCAGGCTCGACTCCGGGGGTAGGGACCCAGTACTTC. Amino acids: CASSLAGSTPGVGTQYF.

The chain recombines TRBV25-1 with TRBJ1-3, with D hard to call. Germline-derived CDR1 and CDR2 are MGHDK and SYGVNS. The V and J ends lost 4 bases and 4 bases respectively, with 8 bases between them. The CDR3 has 13 residues. The CDR3 DNA follows: TGTGCCAGCAGTGTGCATCAGGGAAACACCATATATTTT. It is translated as CASSVHQGNTIYF. The full variable domain, rest sourced from reference TRBV25-1 and TRBJ1-3, is EADIYQTPRYLVIGTGKKITLECSQTMGHDKMYWYQQDPGMELHLIHYSYGVNSTEKGDLSSESTVSRIRTEHFPLTLESARPSHTSQYLCASSVHQGNTIYFGEGSWLTVV.

The rearrangement uses TRBV7-9 and TRBJ1-1, with D tentatively TRBD1 (6 bases). CDR1 and CDR2 from the germline V gene are SEHNR and FQNEAQ (reference sequence). This CDR3 comprises 14 residues. The ends were cut back, 5 bases at V and 6 bases at J, with 16 bases in the middle. CDR3 sequence reads: CASSPSQGHPEAFF. Here the CDR3 DNA reads TGTGCCAGCAGCCCAAGCCAGGGGCATCCTGAAGCTTTCTTT.

V is TRBV7-2 and J is TRBJ2-1, with TRBD2 matching over 11 bases. Looked up from germline, CDR1 is SGHTA and CDR2 is FQGNSA. V shed 4 bases and J 4 bases; nucleotides not matched to a gene: 6. The CDR3 has 16 residues. The CDR3 DNA reads TGTGCCAGCAGCTCAACTAGCGGGGGCTATTACAATGAGCAGTTCTTC. Protein product: CASSSTSGGYYNEQFF.

The chain is built from TRBV9 and TRBJ2-2, with D perhaps TRBD1 (5 bases). The CDR3 is 17 amino acids. V shed 0 bases and J shed 3 bases, with 15 bases lying between them. Germline loops: CDR1 SGDLS, CDR2 YYNGEE. The CDR3: CASSVGADSTYTGELFF. The CDR3 DNA is TGTGCCAGCAGCGTAGGGGCAGACAGTACCTACACCGGGGAGCTGTTTTTT. Using reference TRBV9 and TRBJ2-2 for the parts outside the CDR3, the full variable domain is DSGVTQTPKHLITATGQRVTLRCSPRSGDLSVYWYQQSLDQGLQFLIQYYNGEERAKGNILERFSAQQFPDLHSELNLSSLELGDSALYFCASSVGADSTYTGELFFGEGSRLTVL.

The genes are TRBV27 and TRBJ1-2; TRBD1 might be the D (6 bases). The CDR3 has 15 residues. V lost 6 bases and J 8 bases, leaving 22 bases between the germline ends. Germline CDR1 is MNHEY and CDR2 is SMNVEV (reference sequence). The CDR3 DNA is TGTGCCAGCAGAAGATATATGCGCACAGGGTGGGGCTACACCTTC. It yields the protein CASRRYMRTGWGYTF.

The J gene is TRBJ2-7, the V gene TRBV5-1; possibly TRBD2 for D (6 bases). V dropped 0 bases and J dropped 0 bases, with 7 bases sitting between them. The CDR3 has 14 residues. CDR1 is SGHRS and CDR2 is YFSETQ in the germline V gene. CDR3 sequence: CASSLDGSSYEQYF. The DNA of the CDR3 is TGCGCCAGCAGCTTGGACGGGAGCTCCTACGAGCAGTACTTC.

The V gene is TRBV7-9, the J gene TRBJ2-6, with no clear D. Germline V CDR1 and CDR2: SEHNR, FQNEAQ (reference sequence). V lost 2 bases to trimming and J lost 0 bases, with 5 bases between them. The CDR3 contains 15 residues. The CDR3 region has the DNA TGTGCCAGCAGCTTAACGATCTCTGGGGCCAACGTCCTGACTTTC. Amino acid sequence: CASSLTISGANVLTF.

The V call is TRBV9, the J call TRBJ1-4, with TRBD1 as a possible D gene (5 bases). Trimming pared 5 bases from V and 5 bases from J, leaving 10 bases between. The CDR3 length is 13 residues. Germline assignment: CDR1 SGDLS and CDR2 YYNGEE. The CDR3 here is CASRGGPNEKLFF. DNA for the CDR3: TGTGCCAGCAGGGGGGGACCAAATGAAAAACTGTTTTTT. Complete variable domain (other parts from reference TRBV9 and TRBJ1-4): DSGVTQTPKHLITATGQRVTLRCSPRSGDLSVYWYQQSLDQGLQFLIQYYNGEERAKGNILERFSAQQFPDLHSELNLSSLELGDSALYFCASRGGPNEKLFFGSGTQLSVL.

The chain joins TRBV27 to TRBJ2-3; 8 nucleotides match TRBD1. The CDR3 spans 15 residues. Per germline, CDR1 MNHEY and CDR2 SMNVEV (reference sequence). V gave up 10 bases and J gave up 3 bases; unmatched junction bases: 12. The CDR3 coding sequence is TGTGCCACCCACCCGGCAGGGGGCTTTACAGATACGCAGTATTTT. Translation: CATHPAGGFTDTQYF.

The DNA of the CDR3 is TGTGCCAGCAGTTTAAAGGTGGGACTTCGGGAGACCCAGTACTTC. This encodes CASSLKVGLRETQYF. The V and J genes are TRBV28 and TRBJ2-5, with D possibly TRBD2 on 6 matching bases. V gave up 2 bases and J gave up 5 bases, with 15 bases separating them. Germline CDR1 and CDR2: MDHEN and SYDVKM. There are 15 residues in the CDR3.

This clone was recorded once. The genes are TRBV5-1 and TRBJ2-7, with D perhaps being TRBD1 or TRBD2 (5 bases each). The CDR3 length is 14 residues. Germline values: CDR1 SGHRS, CDR2 YFSETQ. V lost 0 bases, J lost 1 base, and 8 bases lay in between. This CDR3 is CASSLVGASYEQYF. The CDR3 nucleotides are TGCGCCAGCAGCTTGGTCGGGGCGTCCTACGAGCAGTACTTC.

In this sample, this clone turned up many times. The rearrangement uses TRBV27 and TRBJ2-1; TRBD2 agrees at 7 bases. The CDR3 has 16 residues. The V gene end was trimmed by 0 bases and the J gene end by 6 bases; junction bases not matched to a gene: 8. The germline V gene encodes CDR1 MNHEY and CDR2 SMNVEV (reference sequence). CDR3 sequence reads: CASSLSIGGGGNEQFF. For the CDR3, the DNA is TGTGCCAGCAGTTTATCGATAGGCGGGGGAGGCAATGAGCAGTTCTTC.

The chain links TRBV29-1 to TRBJ2-1; 8 positions agree with TRBD2. V dropped 7 bases and J dropped 6; count of bases not matched to a gene: 11. CDR3 length equals 14 residues. Germline lookup yields CDR1 SQVTM and CDR2 ANQGSEA. CDR3 in amino acids: CSGGGAGGGNEQFF. The CDR3 DNA reads as TGCAGCGGAGGCGGGGCGGGAGGAGGCAATGAGCAGTTCTTC.

This chain joins TRBV13 and TRBJ1-1, with a weak D call TRBD1 (5 bases). The CDR3 loop spans 15 amino acids. V shed 2 bases and J shed 1 base, with 11 bases lying between them. Germline CDR1 and CDR2: PRHDT and FYEKMQ (reference sequence). The CDR3 nucleotides read TGTGCCAGCAGCTTAAGGCAGGGCTGGAACACTGAAGCTTTCTTT. Its translation is CASSLRQGWNTEAFF.

This chain links TRBV2 with TRBJ2-5, with D perhaps TRBD1 or TRBD2 (5 bases each). Looked up from germline, CDR1 is SNHLY and CDR2 is FYNNEI. CDR3 length: 14 residues. Trimming removed 6 bases from V and 4 bases from J, with 15 bases in between. In DNA form, the CDR3 reads TGTGCCAGCAGACAAGAGGGGTGGGGAGAGACCCAGTACTTC. Its protein is CASRQEGWGETQYF.

The gene calls are TRBV29-1 and TRBJ2-2; TRBD2 matches 10 bases. The junction had 6 bases not matched to a gene; V was cut back by 4 bases and J by 1 base. CDR1 is SQVTM and CDR2 is ANQGSEA in the germline V gene. The CDR3 spans 16 residues. CDR3 in amino acids: CSVAGTSDQNTGELFF. In nucleotides, the CDR3 is TGCAGCGTTGCCGGGACTAGCGACCAGAACACCGGGGAGCTGTTTTTT.

The genes are TRBV28 and TRBJ2-7; possible D gene TRBD2, 5 bases. This CDR3 spans 12 amino acids. V shed 8 bases and J shed 2 bases, with 10 bases lying between them. From germline, CDR1 is MDHEN and CDR2 SYDVKM. In nucleotides, the CDR3 is TGTGCCAGCGAAACCGGGACCTACGAGCAGTACTTC. Translated, it gives CASETGTYEQYF.